These 22 T cell receptor beta chains originate from one sample sequenced in a study of T-cell reconstitution after alpha-beta-depleted transplantation in children. The TCRbeta library was prepared with unique molecular identifiers. TCRdb called the PCR reads again in MiXCR, with one record for every CDR3 protein. The sample carries some 100,000 distinct CDR3 sequences, around a quarter recorded once. Sequencing used PBMCs, obtained before TCRalphabeta/CD19-depleted stem cell transplant. These receptors came from a boy aged 2-15 years with acute lymphoblastic leukemia, due to receive a stem cell transplant.

The sample holds a few counts of this clonotype. The J gene is TRBJ1-4, the V gene TRBV20-1; 11 bases map to TRBD1. The V segment lost 3 bases and the J segment 7 bases; nucleotides outside the gene matches: 4. Germline CDR1 DFQATT, CDR2 SNEGSKA (reference sequence). The CDR3 totals 14 residues. The CDR3 reads CSASPGTGGEKLFF. The CDR3 DNA is TGCAGTGCTAGTCCCGGGACAGGGGGTGAAAAACTGTTTTTT.

The genes are TRBV11-2 and TRBJ1-5; the match to TRBD1 covers 9 bases. With V trimmed by 4 bases and J by 7 bases, 17 bases remained unmatched. CDR3 length equals 18 residues. CDR1 is SGHAT, CDR2 FQNNGV, per germline. The CDR3 nucleotides read TGTGCCAGCAGCTCCAACTGGGACAGGGTTGTTGCTACCCAGCCCCAGCATTTT. It yields the protein CASSSNWDRVVATQPQHF.

The J gene is TRBJ2-3, the V gene TRBV13, with 8 bases matching TRBD2. The V segment lost 3 bases and the J segment 5 bases; nucleotides outside the gene matches: 7. CDR1 and CDR2 (germline): PRHDT, FYEKMQ (reference sequence). This CDR3 has 15 amino acids. CDR3 in amino acids: CASSLSGSKRDTQYF. The CDR3 nucleotides read TGTGCCAGCAGCTTGAGCGGGAGTAAAAGAGATACGCAGTATTTT.

This rearrangement joins TRBV7-2 to TRBJ1-2, with D unresolved. The CDR3 covers 14 residues. Per the germline V gene, CDR1 is SGHTA and CDR2 is FQGNSA. V was cut by 2 bases and J by 2 bases, with 9 bases left in between. The CDR3 DNA reads as TGTGCCAGCAGCTTACTACGTTCGAACTATGGCTACACCTTC. Its protein product is CASSLLRSNYGYTF.

This clonotype was recorded a few times. V gene TRBV5-1 combines with J gene TRBJ2-1; 11 nucleotides match TRBD2. Trimming at V came to 3 bases and at J to 6 bases, leaving 5 bases not matched to a gene. From germline, CDR1 is SGHRS and CDR2 YFSETQ. The length of the CDR3 is 15 residues. CDR3 loop: CASSSGTSGANEQFF. The DNA of the CDR3 is TGCGCCAGCAGCTCGGGGACTAGCGGAGCCAATGAGCAGTTCTTC.

In its sample, this clonotype was seen a few times. The chain couples TRBV10-3 to TRBJ2-7; 12 nucleotides align to TRBD2. The CDR3 totals 13 residues. From germline, CDR1 is ENHRY and CDR2 SYGVKD. V lost 10 bases and J lost 0; bases outside the gene matches: 1. The DNA for the CDR3 is TGTGCCACGACTAGCGGGAGCTCCTACGAGCAGTACTTC. It specifies CATTSGSSYEQYF.

This clonotype was observed a handful of times. This sequence joins TRBV7-2 and TRBJ2-7; 11 bases fit TRBD2. The germline gives CDR1 SGHTA, CDR2 FQGNSA. The length of the CDR3 is 14 residues. Trimming removed 3 bases from V and 3 bases from J; junction bases left unmatched: 1. Here the CDR3 DNA reads TGTGCCAGCAGCTTCGGACTAGCGGGCTACGAGCAGTACTTC. It yields the protein CASSFGLAGYEQYF.

This chain connects TRBV7-8 to TRBJ1-6; 7 nucleotides match TRBD1. The V gene's germline CDR1 is SGHVS and CDR2 FQNEAQ. The CDR3 has 19 amino acids. V lost 2 bases and J lost 5; bases outside the gene matches: 15. The CDR3 loop reads CASSLLGVGPGQNNSPLHF. The CDR3 nucleotides are TGTGCCAGCAGCTTACTTGGAGTTGGACCGGGACAGAATAATTCACCCCTCCACTTT.

This clonotype occurred a few times. This chain connects TRBV2 to TRBJ1-2; D remains unclear. The CDR3 contains 14 residues. With 5 bases removed from V and 0 bases from J, the gap between germline ends came to 10 bases. Germline V gene lookup returns CDR1 SNHLY and CDR2 FYNNEI. Here the CDR3 reads CASSYEAANYGYTF. Here the CDR3 DNA reads TGTGCCAGCAGTTACGAGGCAGCTAACTATGGCTACACCTTC.

This clonotype occurred a few times. The chain joins TRBV7-2 to TRBJ2-2; TRBD2 aligns across 7 bases. Germline CDR1 is SGHTA and CDR2 is FQGNSA. CDR3 size: 16 residues. J gave up 5 bases and V 1 base, and 7 bases lay outside the gene matches. The CDR3 sequence is CASSLGGGIRTGELFF. The CDR3 DNA is TGTGCCAGCAGCTTAGGGGGGGGTATTCGGACCGGGGAGCTGTTTTTT.

This chain joins TRBV20-1 and TRBJ2-1; 7 bases are a match to TRBD2. Germline lookup yields CDR1 DFQATT and CDR2 SNEGSKA (reference sequence). This CDR3 has 14 amino acids. Germline trimming cut 6 bases from V and 8 bases from J; bases unmatched to any gene: 13. CDR3 nucleotides: TGCAGTGCCCACGGACTAGTGGCTTTCGATGAGCAGTTCTTC. Its translation: CSAHGLVAFDEQFF.

This clonotype came up a few times. The chain has TRBV3-1 and TRBJ2-7, with TRBD2 as a possible D gene (5 bases). V lost 1 base and J 1 base, leaving 11 bases between the germline ends. This CDR3 spans 15 amino acids. CDR1 is LGHDT, CDR2 YNNKEL, per germline (reference sequence). CDR3 DNA: TGTGCCAGCAGCCAAGGGCGGAGGAGATCCTACGAGCAGTACTTC. This sequence encodes CASSQGRRRSYEQYF.

This chain connects TRBV6-4 to TRBJ2-2, with TRBD2 matching 11 bases. The J segment lost 5 bases and the V segment lost 4 bases, leaving 3 bases of the junction unmatched. This CDR3 spans 15 amino acids. The germline gives CDR1 MRHNA, CDR2 SNTAGT. CDR3 protein: CASSAGLAETGELFF. CDR3 sequence (DNA): TGTGCCAGCAGTGCGGGACTAGCGGAGACCGGGGAGCTGTTTTTT.

This clonotype was seen more than once but under ten times. This chain joins TRBV20-1 and TRBJ2-3; weak D call: TRBD2 (6 bases). Germline values: CDR1 DFQATT, CDR2 SNEGSKA (reference sequence). CDR3 length equals 14 residues. V shed 5 bases and J shed 3 bases, with 15 bases lying between them. The CDR3 DNA follows: TGCAGTGCTCCCGACGCGGAGGGAACAGATACGCAGTATTTT. Protein sequence: CSAPDAEGTDTQYF.

The chain is built from TRBV28 and TRBJ2-1; perhaps TRBD2 as D (6 bases). The length of the CDR3 is 15 residues. V lost 5 bases to trimming and J lost 5 bases, with 16 bases between them. Germline assignment: CDR1 MDHEN and CDR2 SYDVKM. CDR3 amino acids: CASSRGGVSNNEQFF. The CDR3 nucleotides are TGTGCCAGCAGTCGCGGAGGGGTATCTAACAATGAGCAGTTCTTC.

This clonotype was recorded many times. CDR3 sequence reads: CASSPWGGSEQYF. The CDR3 DNA follows: TGTGCCAGCAGTCCCTGGGGGGGTAGCGAGCAGTACTTC. This chain joins TRBV7-2 and TRBJ2-7; 7 nucleotides line up with TRBD2. CDR1 is SGHTA and CDR2 is FQGNSA in the germline V gene. Trimming removed 6 bases from V and 6 bases from J; junction bases left unmatched: 8. The CDR3 has 13 amino acids.

The chain is built from TRBV11-2 and TRBJ1-1, with D tentatively TRBD1 (6 bases). Trimming left V 4 bases short and J 0 bases short, with 18 bases between. This CDR3 has 17 amino acids. The germline CDR1 and CDR2 sequences are SGHAT and FQNNGV. The CDR3 coding sequence is TGTGCCAGCAGCTCAGGGGTGGGGGCTGTTGTGAACACTGAAGCTTTCTTT. Amino acid sequence: CASSSGVGAVVNTEAFF.

The chain employs TRBV28 and TRBJ2-5, with TRBD2 as a possible D gene (6 bases). There are 15 residues in the CDR3. Trimming took off 2 bases at V and 4 bases at J, with 14 bases between the two ends. Germline assignment: CDR1 MDHEN and CDR2 SYDVKM. CDR3 nucleotides: TGTGCCAGCAGTTTAAACTGGAGGGTTATAGAGACCCAGTACTTC. Amino acid sequence: CASSLNWRVIETQYF.

This clonotype was seen many times. CDR3 in amino acids: CASSPIAHVGANTGELFF. As DNA, the CDR3 is TGTGCCAGCAGCCCGATAGCCCACGTGGGCGCGAACACCGGGGAGCTGTTTTTT. The rearrangement links TRBV7-8 to TRBJ2-2; D is uncertain. V lost 5 bases and J lost 0, with 19 bases in between. From germline, CDR1 is SGHVS and CDR2 FQNEAQ. This CDR3 has 18 amino acids.

This clonotype was counted between two and nine times. The V and J genes are TRBV7-2 and TRBJ1-6; D perhaps matches TRBD1 (5 bases). CDR1 and CDR2 (germline): SGHTA, FQGNSA. Trimming stripped 0 bases from V and 7 bases from J, with 7 bases between. This CDR3 has 14 amino acids. CDR3 protein: CASSLAAGNSPLHF. As DNA, the CDR3 is TGTGCCAGCAGCTTAGCAGCAGGGAATTCACCCCTCCACTTT.

V is TRBV4-3 and J is TRBJ2-1, with D tentatively TRBD2 (6 bases). The CDR3 extends over 15 amino acids. The germline gives CDR1 LGHNA, CDR2 YSLEER. V shed 2 bases and J shed 14 bases, with 22 bases lying between them. CDR3 amino acids: CASSQTWVTTGSEFF. DNA for the CDR3: TGCGCCAGCAGCCAAACCTGGGTGACCACCGGGAGCGAGTTCTTC.

By its share, this clonotype is medium-sized. The chain combines TRBV12-3 or TRBV12-4 with TRBJ1-1; 7 bases fit TRBD1. V was clipped by 4 bases and J by 7 bases; unmatched bases: 15. The CDR3 is 16 amino acids. The CDR3 coding sequence is TGTGCCAGCAGTTCCCAAAGGACAGGCCCTCTCTTTGAAGCTTTCTTT. Its protein is CASSSQRTGPLFEAFF.